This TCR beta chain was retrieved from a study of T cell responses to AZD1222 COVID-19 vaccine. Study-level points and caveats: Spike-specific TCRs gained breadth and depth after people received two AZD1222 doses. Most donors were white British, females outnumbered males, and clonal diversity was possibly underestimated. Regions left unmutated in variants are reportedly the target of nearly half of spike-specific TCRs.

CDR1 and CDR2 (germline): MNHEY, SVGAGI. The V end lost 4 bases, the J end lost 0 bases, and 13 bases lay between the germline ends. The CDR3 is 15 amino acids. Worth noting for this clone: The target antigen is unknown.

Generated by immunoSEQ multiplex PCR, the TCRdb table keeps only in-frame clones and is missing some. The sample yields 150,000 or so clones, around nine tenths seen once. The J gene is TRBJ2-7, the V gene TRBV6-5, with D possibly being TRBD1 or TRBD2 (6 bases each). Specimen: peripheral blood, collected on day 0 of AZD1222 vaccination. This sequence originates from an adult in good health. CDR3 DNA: TGTGCCAGCAGTTTCTTTCCGGGGGCCTCCTACGAGCAGTACTTC. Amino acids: CASSFFPGASYEQYF.